Detailed here is one T cell receptor (beta chain). Clones were sequenced by immunoSEQ multiplex PCR, and TCRdb holds only the in-frame ones, with some missing. In the table there are more than 95,000 clones, around 88% of which are singletons. The entry originates in a study of blood T cell repertoires in COVID-19. This CDR3 is 14 amino acids long. V lost 8 bases to trimming and J lost 3 bases, with 16 bases between them. Germline assignment: CDR1 MDHEN and CDR2 SYDVKM. The sample consisted of peripheral blood. V gene TRBV28 combines with J gene TRBJ2-5; D gene uncertain. The receptor was derived from a man at least 80 years old with active or convalescent COVID-19. As DNA, the CDR3 is TGTGCCAGCGCCAGGATTGTGTCCGAAGAGACCCAGTACTTC. As protein: CASARIVSEETQYF.